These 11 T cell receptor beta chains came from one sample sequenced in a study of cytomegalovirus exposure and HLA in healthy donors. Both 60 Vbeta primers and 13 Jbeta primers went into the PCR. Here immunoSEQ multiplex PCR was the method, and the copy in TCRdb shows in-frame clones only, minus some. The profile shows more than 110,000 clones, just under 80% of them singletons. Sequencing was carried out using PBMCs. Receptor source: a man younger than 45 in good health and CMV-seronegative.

The DNA of the CDR3 is TGTGCCAGCTCACGAGGGACAGGAGTTTACAATGAGCAGTTCTTC. Its protein product is CASSRGTGVYNEQFF. V usage is TRBV18 and J usage is TRBJ2-1; the match to TRBD1 covers 8 bases. The CDR3 loop spans 15 amino acids. Germline trimming cut 4 bases from V and 4 bases from J; bases unmatched to any gene: 6. Germline values: CDR1 KGHSH, CDR2 LQKENI.

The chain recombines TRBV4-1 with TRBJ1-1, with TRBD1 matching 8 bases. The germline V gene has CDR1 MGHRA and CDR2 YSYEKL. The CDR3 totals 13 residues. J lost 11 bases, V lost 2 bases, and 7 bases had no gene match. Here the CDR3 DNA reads TGCGCCAGCAGCCAATGGACAGGGCCAGCGGCTTTCTTT. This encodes CASSQWTGPAAFF.

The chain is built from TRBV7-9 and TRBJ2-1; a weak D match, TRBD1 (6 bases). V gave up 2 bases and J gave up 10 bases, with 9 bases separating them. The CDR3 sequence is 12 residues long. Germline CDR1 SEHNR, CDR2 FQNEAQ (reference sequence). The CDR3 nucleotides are TGTGCCAGCAGCTTAACGGGGACAGAGCAGTTCTTC. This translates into CASSLTGTEQFF. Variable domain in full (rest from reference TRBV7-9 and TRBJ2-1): DTGVSQNPRHKITKRGQNVTFRCDPISEHNRLYWYRQTLGQGPEFLTYFQNEAQLEKSRLLSDRFSAERPKGSFSTLEIQRTEQGDSAMYLCASSLTGTEQFFGPGTRLTVL.

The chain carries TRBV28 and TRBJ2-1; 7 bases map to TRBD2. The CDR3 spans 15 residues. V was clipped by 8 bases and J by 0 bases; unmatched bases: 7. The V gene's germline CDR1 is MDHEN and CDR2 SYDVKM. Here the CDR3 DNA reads TGTGCCAGCCGTGGGGGGGGAGGCTCCTACAATGAGCAGTTCTTC. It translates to CASRGGGGSYNEQFF.

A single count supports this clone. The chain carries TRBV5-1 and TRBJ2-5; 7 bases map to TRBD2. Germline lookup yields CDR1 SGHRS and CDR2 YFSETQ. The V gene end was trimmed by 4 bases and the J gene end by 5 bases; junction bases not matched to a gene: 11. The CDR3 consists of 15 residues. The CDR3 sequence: CASSDRWRGSETQYF. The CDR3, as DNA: TGCGCCAGCAGCGACCGCTGGCGGGGGTCGGAGACCCAGTACTTC.

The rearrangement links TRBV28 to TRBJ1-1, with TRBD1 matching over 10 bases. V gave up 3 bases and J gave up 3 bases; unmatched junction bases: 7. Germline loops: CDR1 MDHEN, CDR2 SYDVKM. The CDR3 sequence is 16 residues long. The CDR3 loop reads CASSLVSGTGDTEAFF. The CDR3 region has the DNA TGTGCCAGCAGTTTGGTTTCCGGGACAGGGGACACTGAAGCTTTCTTT.

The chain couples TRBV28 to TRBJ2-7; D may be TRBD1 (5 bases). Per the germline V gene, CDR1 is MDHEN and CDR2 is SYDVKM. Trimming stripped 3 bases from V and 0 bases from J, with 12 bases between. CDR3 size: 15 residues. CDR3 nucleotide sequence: TGTGCCAGCAGTTTGTGGCAGGGCCTCTCCTACGAGCAGTACTTC. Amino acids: CASSLWQGLSYEQYF.

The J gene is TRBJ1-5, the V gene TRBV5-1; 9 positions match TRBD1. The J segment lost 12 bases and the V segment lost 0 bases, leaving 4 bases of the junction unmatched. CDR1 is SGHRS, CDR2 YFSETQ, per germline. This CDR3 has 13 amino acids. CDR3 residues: CASSLAGTGHQHF. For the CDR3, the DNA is TGCGCCAGCAGCTTGGCCGGGACAGGGCACCAGCATTTT.

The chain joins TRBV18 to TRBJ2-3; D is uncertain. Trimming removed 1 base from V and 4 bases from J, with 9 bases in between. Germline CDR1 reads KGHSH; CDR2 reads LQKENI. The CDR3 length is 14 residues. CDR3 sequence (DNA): TGTGCCAGCTCACCACAAATGCTATCAGATACGCAGTATTTT. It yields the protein CASSPQMLSDTQYF.

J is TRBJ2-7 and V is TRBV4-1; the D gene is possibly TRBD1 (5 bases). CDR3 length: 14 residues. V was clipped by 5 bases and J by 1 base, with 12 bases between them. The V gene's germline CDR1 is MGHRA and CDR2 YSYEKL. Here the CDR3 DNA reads TGCGCCAGCAGCTCCCAGGGAAAATCCTACGAGCAGTACTTC. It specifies CASSSQGKSYEQYF.

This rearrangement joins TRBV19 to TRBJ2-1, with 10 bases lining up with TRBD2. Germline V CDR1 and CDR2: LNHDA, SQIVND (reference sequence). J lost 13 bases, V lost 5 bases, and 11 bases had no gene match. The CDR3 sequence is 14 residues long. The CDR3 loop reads CASSRASGSAHQFF. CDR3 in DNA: TGTGCCAGTAGTCGTGCTAGCGGGAGCGCCCATCAGTTCTTC.